Each of the 8 T cell receptor beta chains below was sequenced from the same sample in a study of cytomegalovirus exposure and HLA in healthy donors. The PCR had 60 Vbeta and 13 Jbeta primers. Measured with immunoSEQ multiplex PCR; TCRdb has only the in-frame clones, and not every one. The table shows 100,000 to 150,000 clones, with about 84% occurring only once. The sequenced sample was PBMCs. The receptors here all came from a man aged 18 to 30 in good health and CMV-seropositive.

This clone was seen just once. The chain joins TRBV27 to TRBJ2-1; D remains unclear. Trimming removed 6 bases at V and 0 bases at J, with 12 bases between. Germline V CDR1 and CDR2: MNHEY, SMNVEV (reference sequence). The CDR3 contains 15 residues. CDR3 DNA: TGTGCCAGCAGGGTCATGACAAGCTCCTACAATGAGCAGTTCTTC. It encodes CASRVMTSSYNEQFF.

This chain connects TRBV10-3 to TRBJ2-6; TRBD2 agrees at 15 bases. The CDR3 extends over 20 amino acids. Per the germline V gene, CDR1 is ENHRY and CDR2 is SYGVKD. J lost 2 bases, V lost 5 bases, and 10 bases had no gene match. The CDR3 reads CAISSGLAGGPSPGANVLTF. The CDR3, as DNA: TGTGCCATCAGTAGTGGACTAGCGGGAGGGCCGTCCCCTGGGGCCAACGTCCTGACTTTC.

The gene calls are TRBV6-5 and TRBJ2-7, with a possible D match to TRBD1 (6 bases). Trimming shortened V by 10 bases and J by 5 bases, and 15 bases separated the two germline ends. The CDR3 contains 12 residues. Looked up from germline, CDR1 is MNHEY and CDR2 is SVGAGI. DNA of the CDR3: TGTGCCACCACGGGCAGGGGCCACGAGCAGTACTTC. Its protein product is CATTGRGHEQYF.

The rearrangement joins TRBV7-8 to TRBJ1-4; D is ambiguous. Germline CDR1 and CDR2: SGHVS and FQNEAQ. V lost 9 bases and J lost 2, with 13 bases in between. The CDR3 runs 14 residues. As DNA, the CDR3 is TGTGCCAGTCGGGGTGGGAATACTAATGAAAAACTGTTTTTT. It is translated as CASRGGNTNEKLFF. Full variable domain (rest looked up from reference TRBV7-8 and TRBJ1-4): GAGVSQSPRYKVAKRGQDVALRCDPISGHVSLFWYQQALGQGPEFLTYFQNEAQLDKSGLPSDRFFAERPEGSVSTLKIQRTQQEDSAVYLCASRGGNTNEKLFFGSGTQLSVL.

J is TRBJ2-5 and V is TRBV11-2, with D perhaps matching TRBD1 (6 bases). The V gene lost 5 bases and the J gene lost 2 bases, with 24 bases spanning the gap. Germline V gene data show CDR1 as SGHAT and CDR2 as FQNNGV. The CDR3 runs 18 residues. CDR3 nucleotide sequence: TGTGCCAGCAGCCAACCAGTGAGGGGGTCGGACTCGCAAGAGACCCAGTACTTC. The encoded protein is CASSQPVRGSDSQETQYF.

The V and J genes are TRBV19 and TRBJ1-2; 12 bases are shared with TRBD1. The germline V gene has CDR1 LNHDA and CDR2 SQIVND (reference sequence). This CDR3 comprises 16 residues. V lost 3 bases, J lost 4 bases, and 6 bases stayed unmatched. This CDR3 is CASSIGGTGGFYGYTF. The CDR3, as DNA: TGTGCCAGTAGTATCGGTGGGACAGGGGGCTTCTATGGCTACACCTTC. The whole variable domain, remainder taken from reference TRBV19 and TRBJ1-2, is DGGITQSPKYLFRKEGQNVTLSCEQNLNHDAMYWYRQDPGQGLRLIYYSQIVNDFQKGDIAEGYSVSREKKESFPLTVTSAQKNPTAFYLCASSIGGTGGFYGYTFGSGTRLTVV.

V and J are TRBV6-6 and TRBJ1-5; D is possibly TRBD1 (6 bases). Trimming removed 6 bases at V and 4 bases at J, with 7 bases between. Germline V gene lookup returns CDR1 MNHNY and CDR2 SVGAGI (reference sequence). The CDR3 totals 12 residues. The CDR3 region has the DNA TGTGCCAGCAGGGGGGCGAATCAGCCCCAGCATTTT. Protein sequence: CASRGANQPQHF.

The CDR3 region is CASSRDSGNTIYF. CDR3 DNA sequence: TGTGCCAGCAGCCGGGACAGTGGAAACACCATATATTTT. This chain links TRBV7-9 with TRBJ1-3, with TRBD1 matching 7 bases. The CDR3 is 13 amino acids. Unmatched junction bases numbered 1, after V lost 5 bases and J lost 3 bases. The germline V gene has CDR1 SEHNR and CDR2 FQNEAQ (reference sequence). The variable domain in full, completed from reference TRBV7-9 and TRBJ1-3, reads DTGVSQNPRHKITKRGQNVTFRCDPISEHNRLYWYRQTLGQGPEFLTYFQNEAQLEKSRLLSDRFSAERPKGSFSTLEIQRTEQGDSAMYLCASSRDSGNTIYFGEGSWLTVV.